The 10 T cell receptor beta chains below come from one sample, sequenced in a study of T cell responses to AZD1222 COVID-19 vaccine. Profiling relied on immunoSEQ multiplex PCR, and the TCRdb table lists in-frame clones only, not all of them. This table has 250,000 to 300,000 clones, almost 95% appearing once. This sample comprised peripheral blood, obtained 28 days after the second AZD1222 dose. These receptors were collected from an adult who received the AZD1222 COVID-19 vaccine.

The V call is TRBV10-1, the J call TRBJ2-1; D unresolved. The CDR3 contains 11 residues. Trimming took 10 bases from V and 8 from J, leaving 12 bases between them. The germline gives CDR1 WNHNN, CDR2 SYGVQD (reference sequence). The CDR3 nucleotides read TGCGCCACCCCGCCCGGGCATGAGCAGTTCTTC. Its protein is CATPPGHEQFF.

The J gene is TRBJ1-6, the V gene TRBV5-1; TRBD1 aligns across 10 bases. Germline trimming cut 0 bases from V and 10 bases from J; bases unmatched to any gene: 4. The CDR3 has 15 residues. Per the germline V gene, CDR1 is SGHRS and CDR2 is YFSETQ. The DNA for the CDR3 is TGCGCCAGCAGCTTGGGGGGACAGGGGCGCTCACCCCTCCACTTT. Protein product: CASSLGGQGRSPLHF.

The chain recombines TRBV28 with TRBJ1-2; no clear D. CDR1 is MDHEN, CDR2 SYDVKM, per germline. The CDR3 length is 14 residues. V lost 6 bases and J 0 bases, leaving 11 bases between the germline ends. The CDR3 loop reads CASRLANANYGYTF. The CDR3 nucleotides read TGTGCCAGCAGACTAGCGAACGCTAACTATGGCTACACCTTC.

The chain is built from TRBV9 and TRBJ2-3; D remains unclear. CDR1 and CDR2 from the germline V gene are SGDLS and YYNGEE. CDR3 length: 14 amino acids. The V end lost 2 bases, the J end lost 0 bases, and 7 bases lay between the germline ends. Here the CDR3 reads CASSVRGSTDTQYF. For the CDR3, the DNA is TGTGCCAGCAGCGTCCGCGGTAGCACAGATACGCAGTATTTT. Supplemented by reference TRBV9 and TRBJ2-3, the full variable domain reads DSGVTQTPKHLITATGQRVTLRCSPRSGDLSVYWYQQSLDQGLQFLIQYYNGEERAKGNILERFSAQQFPDLHSELNLSSLELGDSALYFCASSVRGSTDTQYFGPGTRLTVL.

The J gene is TRBJ2-7, the V gene TRBV4-2; TRBD2 matches at 11 bases. With V trimmed by 0 bases and J by 4 bases, 8 bases remained unmatched. Germline-derived CDR1 and CDR2 are LGHNA and YNFKEQ. The CDR3 length is 17 residues. The CDR3 bases are TGTGCCAGCAGCCAAGAGGGAGGACTAGCGGGCCCGTACGAGCAGTACTTC. This codes for CASSQEGGLAGPYEQYF.

The chain recombines TRBV6-6 with TRBJ2-2, with TRBD2 matching 8 bases. CDR3 length: 16 amino acids. Trimming took 0 bases from V and 7 from J; bases not matched to a gene: 7. Germline assignment: CDR1 MNHNY and CDR2 SVGAGI (reference sequence). CDR3 loop: CASSYSGGGSRGELFF. In DNA form, the CDR3 reads TGTGCCAGCAGTTACTCGGGCGGGGGGAGTCGCGGGGAGCTGTTTTTT.

V and J are TRBV3-1 (or the pseudogene TRBV3-2) and TRBJ1-2; a weak D match, TRBD1 (6 bases). CDR3 size: 13 residues. The V end was cut by 1 base, the J end by 8 bases, with 11 bases between. Germline V gives CDR1 LGHDT, CDR2 YNNKEL (reference sequence). CDR3 sequence: CASSQGGAEGYTF. The DNA for the CDR3 is TGTGCCAGCAGCCAAGGGGGGGCGGAGGGCTACACCTTC.

This clone was seen only once. The chain couples TRBV20-1 to TRBJ1-1; D is uncertain. Trimming removed 3 bases from V and 0 bases from J, with 11 bases in between. The CDR3 runs to 14 residues. The germline CDR1 and CDR2 sequences are DFQATT and SNEGSKA (reference sequence). The CDR3 here is CSASDHGLNTEAFF. CDR3 coding DNA: TGCAGTGCTAGTGACCACGGCCTGAACACTGAAGCTTTCTTT.

V and J are TRBV5-1 and TRBJ2-7, with 12 bases lining up with TRBD2. CDR3 length equals 16 residues. Losses at the gene ends were 3 bases for V and 3 bases for J; bases not matched to a gene: 7. Germline CDR1 SGHRS, CDR2 YFSETQ. The CDR3 nucleotides read TGCGCCAGCAGCTGGGTCTCTAGCGGGGGGGACTACGAGCAGTACTTC. Amino acids: CASSWVSSGGDYEQYF.

The chain employs TRBV4-1 and TRBJ2-3; 7 bases are shared with TRBD2. Per the germline V gene, CDR1 is MGHRA and CDR2 is YSYEKL. The CDR3 contains 18 residues. Trimming at V came to 1 base and at J to 4 bases, leaving 14 bases not matched to a gene. CDR3 residues: CASSQGLAWGGKSDTQYF. The CDR3 nucleotides read TGCGCCAGCAGCCAAGGGCTGGCATGGGGGGGAAAGTCAGATACGCAGTATTTT.